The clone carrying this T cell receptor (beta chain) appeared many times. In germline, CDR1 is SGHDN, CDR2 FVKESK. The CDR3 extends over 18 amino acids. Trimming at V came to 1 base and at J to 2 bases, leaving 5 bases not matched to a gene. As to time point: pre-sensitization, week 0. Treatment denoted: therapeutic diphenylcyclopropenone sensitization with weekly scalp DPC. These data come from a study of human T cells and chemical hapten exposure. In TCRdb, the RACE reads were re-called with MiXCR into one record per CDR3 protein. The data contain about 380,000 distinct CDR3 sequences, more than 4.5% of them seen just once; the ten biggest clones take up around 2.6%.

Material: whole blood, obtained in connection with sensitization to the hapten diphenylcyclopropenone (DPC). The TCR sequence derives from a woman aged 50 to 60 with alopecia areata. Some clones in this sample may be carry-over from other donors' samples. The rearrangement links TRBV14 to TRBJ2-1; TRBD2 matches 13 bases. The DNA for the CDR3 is TGTGCCAGCAGCCAAGCCATGACTAGCGGGAGGCCCTACAATGAGCAGTTCTTC. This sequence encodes CASSQAMTSGRPYNEQFF.